The 15 T cell receptor beta chains given below trace back to one sample, sequenced in a study of vaccination and CD4 T cells after COVID-19. Researchers used the Oncomine TCR Beta short-read assay to sequence DNA from cultured CD4+ T cells. One entry per CDR3 protein, called by TCRdb with MiXCR from the PCR reads. The sample yields fewer than 15,000 distinct CDR3 sequences, about 43% seen once. Stated treatment: approximately nine-day PBMC culture with coronavirus spike peptide pools or control peptides (ViraFEST assay). These receptors' targets are unknown. Input material: CD4+ T cells from blood, cultured in vitro. Every receptor here comes from a human donor who had recovered from COVID-19.

The chain is built from TRBV6-5 and TRBJ2-5, with 10 bases aligning to TRBD1. The CDR3 covers 15 residues. Germline CDR1 is MNHEY and CDR2 is SVGAGI. Trimming removed 2 bases from V and 1 base from J; junction bases left unmatched: 1. The CDR3 nucleotides are TGTGCCAGCAGTTACAGGACAGGGGGCCAAGAGACCCAGTACTTC. Protein product: CASSYRTGGQETQYF.

The gene calls are TRBV6-1 and TRBJ2-3, with a tentative D call TRBD1 (6 bases). CDR3 size: 11 residues. Trimming cost V 10 bases and J 9 bases, with 14 bases left between them. Germline-derived CDR1 and CDR2 are MNHNS and SASEGT. CDR3 protein: CATDRSGTQYF. The CDR3 DNA follows: TGTGCCACAGACAGGTCGGGGACGCAGTATTTT.

The rearrangement joins TRBV24-1 to TRBJ2-1; 8 nucleotides line up with TRBD2. Germline-derived CDR1 and CDR2 are KGHDR and SFDVKD. This CDR3 contains 18 residues. V was pared by 3 bases and J by 5 bases, with 14 bases of the junction left unmatched. The CDR3 loop reads CATSDPRGETGLDNEQFF. CDR3 DNA sequence: TGTGCCACCAGTGATCCGAGAGGGGAGACGGGACTAGACAATGAGCAGTTCTTC.

This clonotype has just a few counts. CDR3 DNA sequence: TGTGCCAGCAGCGGGGGACTGAGATCACCCCTCCACTTT. Its translation is CASSGGLRSPLHF. The chain recombines TRBV9 with TRBJ1-6; tentative D call: TRBD1 (5 bases). V lost 3 bases to trimming and J lost 10 bases, with 11 bases between them. The CDR3 extends over 13 amino acids. CDR1 SGDLS and CDR2 YYNGEE come from the germline V gene.

The chain employs TRBV7-2 and TRBJ2-5; 7 bases agree with TRBD2. Trimming took 4 bases from V and 7 from J; bases not matched to a gene: 9. CDR1 and CDR2 from the germline V gene are SGHTA and FQGNSA. This CDR3 spans 14 amino acids. For the CDR3, the DNA is TGTGCCAGCAGCTCCGATGGGGGGGGGGGGACCCAGTACTTC. This sequence encodes CASSSDGGGGTQYF.

This clonotype was recorded once. The V gene is TRBV5-1, the J gene TRBJ2-2; 12 bases fit TRBD2. This CDR3 contains 17 residues. Per the germline V gene, CDR1 is SGHRS and CDR2 is YFSETQ. Trimming took 3 bases from V and 5 from J; bases not matched to a gene: 8. The CDR3 coding sequence is TGCGCCAGCAGCTCTAGGACTAGCGGGATTCCAACCGGGGAGCTGTTTTTT. Translation gives CASSSRTSGIPTGELFF.

This clonotype showed up just a few times. This chain links TRBV5-1 with TRBJ1-1, with D possibly matching TRBD1 (6 bases). Germline V gene data show CDR1 as SGHRS and CDR2 as YFSETQ. The CDR3 extends over 15 amino acids. V was pared by 2 bases and J by 1 base, with 12 bases between. This CDR3 is CASSFTGPPNTEAFF. CDR3 bases: TGCGCCAGCAGCTTTACAGGGCCCCCGAACACTGAAGCTTTCTTT. The variable domain in full, completed from reference TRBV5-1 and TRBJ1-1, reads KAGVTQTPRYLIKTRGQQVTLSCSPISGHRSVSWYQQTPGQGLQFLFEYFSETQRNKGNFPGRFSGRQFSNSRSEMNVSTLELGDSALYLCASSFTGPPNTEAFFGQGTRLTVV.

The chain employs TRBV7-2 and TRBJ2-2, with unresolved D. Germline V gene sequence: CDR1 SGHTA, CDR2 FQGNSA. This CDR3 has 14 residues. Trimming took off 2 bases at V and 9 bases at J, with 13 bases between the two ends. The CDR3 bases are TGTGCCAGCAGCTTATCGGCTATTCACCGGGAGCTGTTTTTT. This gives the protein CASSLSAIHRELFF.

This clonotype was observed a few times. V gene TRBV11-2 combines with J gene TRBJ1-4; tentatively, D is TRBD1 (5 bases). Trimming removed 0 bases from V and 5 bases from J, with 13 bases in between. The CDR3 has 16 amino acids. Germline lookup yields CDR1 SGHAT and CDR2 FQNNGV. CDR3 protein: CASSLDPNRWNEKLFF. The CDR3 nucleotides read TGTGCCAGCAGCTTAGATCCCAACAGGTGGAATGAAAAACTGTTTTTT.

V gene TRBV7-9 combines with J gene TRBJ1-2; the D is unclear. Trimming pared 1 base from V and 7 bases from J, leaving 7 bases between. The length of the CDR3 is 12 residues. In germline, CDR1 is SEHNR, CDR2 FQNEAQ (reference sequence). CDR3 in DNA: TGTGCCAGCAGCTTAGGAACACCTGGCTACACCTTC. Translation: CASSLGTPGYTF.

There are a few counts of this clonotype. This chain uses TRBV28 with TRBJ1-5; D remains ambiguous. Germline CDR1 and CDR2: MDHEN and SYDVKM. This CDR3 has 17 amino acids. The ends were cut back, 3 bases at V and 0 bases at J, with 15 bases in the middle. The CDR3 is CASSFLGSHYSNQPQHF. The CDR3 nucleotides read TGTGCCAGCAGTTTTTTAGGATCGCACTATAGCAATCAGCCCCAGCATTTT.

The chain employs TRBV25-1 and TRBJ1-2; possibly TRBD1 for D (6 bases). The germline V gene has CDR1 MGHDK and CDR2 SYGVNS. This CDR3 is built from 12 residues. Between the trimmed V and J ends, which lost 7 bases and 4 bases, there was a span of 10 bases. Here the CDR3 DNA reads TGTGCCAGCACCCAGACAGGCTATGGCTACACCTTC. It specifies CASTQTGYGYTF.

The V gene is TRBV30, the J gene TRBJ1-3, with D unresolved. Trimming cost V 4 bases and J 0 bases, with 16 bases left between them. The germline gives CDR1 GTSNPN, CDR2 SVGIG (reference sequence). This CDR3 has 16 residues. Here the CDR3 DNA reads TGTGCCTGGATTCGGACCGCTCCCTTCTCTGGAAACACCATATATTTT. The encoded protein is CAWIRTAPFSGNTIYF.

V is TRBV2 and J is TRBJ2-1; 7 bases align to TRBD2. V lost 7 bases and J lost 2; bases outside the gene matches: 5. Germline lookup yields CDR1 SNHLY and CDR2 FYNNEI. CDR3 length: 14 amino acids. CDR3 amino acids: CASNPSGTYNEQFF. The CDR3 coding sequence is TGTGCCAGCAACCCCAGCGGGACCTACAATGAGCAGTTCTTC.

V is TRBV4-1 and J is TRBJ1-2; D ambiguous. Germline V gives CDR1 MGHRA, CDR2 YSYEKL. This CDR3 spans 16 amino acids. The V and J ends lost 0 bases and 5 bases respectively, with 16 bases between them. The CDR3 nucleotides are TGCGCCAGCAGCCAAGAAAGACTGGGCAGGAGGTATGGCTACACCTTC. The encoded protein is CASSQERLGRRYGYTF.